This TCR beta chain came from a study of T cell responses to AZD1222 COVID-19 vaccine. Across the whole study: Investigators merged groups given second doses at roughly 4 or roughly 12 weeks.

To note about this clone: Its target is not known.

Study results and limitations: Within unmutated variant regions lay the reported targets of nearly half of spike-specific TCRs. Samples come after the peak T cell response, not at day 14.

The CDR3 contains 15 residues. Germline V gene sequence: CDR1 SGDLS, CDR2 YYNGEE. V dropped 0 bases and J dropped 8 bases, with 15 bases sitting between them. Method: immunoSEQ multiplex PCR; TCRdb's copy keeps in-frame clones and lacks some. The sample records 150,000 to 200,000 clones, 90% being singletons. This receptor was obtained from an adult in good health. Sequenced material: peripheral blood, taken on day 0 of AZD1222 vaccination. The chain combines TRBV9 with TRBJ2-1; no clear D. The CDR3 protein is CASSVGNGKNYEQFF. The CDR3 nucleotides read TGTGCCAGCAGCGTAGGGAATGGAAAGAACTATGAGCAGTTCTTC. Supplemented by reference TRBV9 and TRBJ2-1, the full variable domain reads DSGVTQTPKHLITATGQRVTLRCSPRSGDLSVYWYQQSLDQGLQFLIQYYNGEERAKGNILERFSAQQFPDLHSELNLSSLELGDSALYFCASSVGNGKNYEQFFGPGTRLTVL.